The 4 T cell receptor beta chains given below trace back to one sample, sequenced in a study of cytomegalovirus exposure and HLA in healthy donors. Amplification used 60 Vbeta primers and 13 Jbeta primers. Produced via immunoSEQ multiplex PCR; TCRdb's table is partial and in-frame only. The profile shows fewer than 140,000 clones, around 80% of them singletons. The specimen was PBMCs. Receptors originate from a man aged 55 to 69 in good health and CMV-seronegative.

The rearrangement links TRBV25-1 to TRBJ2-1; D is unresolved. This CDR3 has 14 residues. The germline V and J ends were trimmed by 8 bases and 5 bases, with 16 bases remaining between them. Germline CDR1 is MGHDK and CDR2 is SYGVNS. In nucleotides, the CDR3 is TGTGCCAGCTCTCCTCACGGCGGCCACAATGAGCAGTTCTTC. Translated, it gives CASSPHGGHNEQFF.

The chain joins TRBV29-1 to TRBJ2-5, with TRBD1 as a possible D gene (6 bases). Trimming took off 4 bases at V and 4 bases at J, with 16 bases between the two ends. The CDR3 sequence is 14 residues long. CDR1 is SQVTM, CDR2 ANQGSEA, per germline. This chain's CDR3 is CSVAGVRGGETQYF. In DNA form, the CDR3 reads TGCAGCGTTGCAGGGGTACGAGGCGGAGAGACCCAGTACTTC. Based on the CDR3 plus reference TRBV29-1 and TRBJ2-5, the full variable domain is SAVISQKPSRDICQRGTSLTIQCQVDSQVTMMFWYRQQPGQSLTLIATANQGSEATYESGFVIDKFPISRPNLTFSTLTVSNMSPEDSSIYLCSVAGVRGGETQYFGPGTRLLVL.

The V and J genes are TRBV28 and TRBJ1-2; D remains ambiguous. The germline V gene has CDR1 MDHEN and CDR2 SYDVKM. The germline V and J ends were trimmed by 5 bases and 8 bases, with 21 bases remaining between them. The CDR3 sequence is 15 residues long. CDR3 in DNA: TGTGCCAGCAGTCGTTTCGGGCGGGTTGAAACGGGCTACACCTTC. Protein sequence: CASSRFGRVETGYTF.

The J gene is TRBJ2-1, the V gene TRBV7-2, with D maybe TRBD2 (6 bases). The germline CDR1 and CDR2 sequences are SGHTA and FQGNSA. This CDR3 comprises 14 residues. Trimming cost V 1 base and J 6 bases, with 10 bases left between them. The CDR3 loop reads CASSLVSGPNEQFF. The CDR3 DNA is TGTGCCAGCAGCTTAGTTAGCGGTCCCAATGAGCAGTTCTTC.